These 10 T cell receptor beta chains were all obtained from the same sample, sequenced in a study of shared clonotypes between healthy human individuals. Method: immunoSEQ multiplex PCR; TCRdb's copy keeps in-frame clones and lacks some. The data hold roughly 2 million clones, with around 95% observed a single time. The material sequenced was naive CD4+ T cells sorted from blood. Noted subset: CD45RA+ positively selected. The receptors originated from a man aged 18 to 29 in good health.

The chain uses TRBV7-8 and TRBJ2-7; no reliable D call. V dropped 2 bases and J dropped 2 bases, with 10 bases sitting between them. The germline CDR1 and CDR2 sequences are SGHVS and FQNEAQ. The CDR3 totals 14 residues. This CDR3 reads CASSLNSQAYEQYF. Written as DNA, the CDR3 is TGTGCCAGCAGCTTAAACTCGCAGGCCTACGAGCAGTACTTC.

The chain carries TRBV27 and TRBJ2-4; no definite D call. The V gene's germline CDR1 is MNHEY and CDR2 SMNVEV (reference sequence). This CDR3 contains 14 residues. Trimming left V 10 bases short and J 0 bases short, with 13 bases between. CDR3 sequence (DNA): TGTGCCAATCTACAGTTTCTAGCCAAAAACATTCAGTACTTC. It is translated as CANLQFLAKNIQYF.

The chain joins TRBV4-1 to TRBJ2-5, with TRBD1 as a possible D gene (6 bases). The CDR3 is made up of 16 amino acids. Germline CDR1 is MGHRA and CDR2 is YSYEKL. V gave up 0 bases and J gave up 2 bases, with 13 bases separating them. The CDR3 reads CASSQDGGRGQETQYF. CDR3 bases: TGCGCCAGCAGCCAAGATGGGGGCAGGGGACAAGAGACCCAGTACTTC.

Here the CDR3 reads CASSSLDREFSPRNSPLHF. The CDR3 DNA sequence: TGTGCCAGCAGCTCATTGGACAGGGAGTTTTCCCCCCGTAATTCACCCCTCCACTTT. The chain joins TRBV11-3 to TRBJ1-6, with TRBD1 identical over 8 bases. With V trimmed by 4 bases and J by 6 bases, 17 bases remained unmatched. This CDR3 comprises 19 residues. Per germline, CDR1 SGHNT and CDR2 YENEEA.

This clone was detected only a few times. This chain joins TRBV7-8 and TRBJ2-3; no clear D. V lost 5 bases and J 0 bases, leaving 6 bases between the germline ends. From germline, CDR1 is SGHVS and CDR2 FQNEAQ. The CDR3 is made up of 13 amino acids. The CDR3, as DNA: TGTGCCAGCAGCGTGACAAGCACAGATACGCAGTATTTT. Translating it yields CASSVTSTDTQYF.

The chain recombines TRBV19 with TRBJ2-1; D is possibly TRBD1 (5 bases). CDR1 is LNHDA and CDR2 is SQIVND in the germline V gene (reference sequence). The V end lost 7 bases, the J end lost 4 bases, and 14 bases lay between the germline ends. The CDR3 spans 14 residues. In DNA form, the CDR3 reads TGTGCCAGTACTGACAGAAAAGAATACAATGAGCAGTTCTTC. This sequence encodes CASTDRKEYNEQFF.

The V gene is TRBV5-6, the J gene TRBJ1-4; 7 bases are a match to TRBD1. The germline CDR1 and CDR2 sequences are SGHDT and YYEEEE. With 4 bases clipped from V and 8 bases from J, the junction kept 5 bases outside the gene matches. The CDR3 consists of 13 residues. The CDR3 loop reads CASSIGTVEKLFF. In nucleotides, the CDR3 is TGTGCCAGCAGCATCGGGACAGTAGAAAAACTGTTTTTT.

The chain uses TRBV7-2 and TRBJ1-6, with 10 positions matching TRBD1. This CDR3 has 16 residues. Germline assignment: CDR1 SGHTA and CDR2 FQGNSA. Trimming took 5 bases from V and 8 from J; bases not matched to a gene: 9. The CDR3 here is CASSTTRGTGDSPLHF. The CDR3 DNA sequence: TGTGCCAGCAGCACAACCAGGGGGACAGGGGATTCACCCCTCCACTTT.

This clone was counted once. The chain combines TRBV9 with TRBJ1-6, with 8 bases matching TRBD1. With V trimmed by 0 bases and J by 5 bases, 4 bases remained unmatched. The germline V gene encodes CDR1 SGDLS and CDR2 YYNGEE. The CDR3 consists of 16 residues. CDR3 in DNA: TGTGCCAGCAGCGTAGACCCGACAGGGGATAATTCACCCCTCCACTTT. It is translated as CASSVDPTGDNSPLHF.

This CDR3 is CASSQQHTYEQYF. CDR3 DNA sequence: TGTGCCAGCAGCCAACAGCACACCTACGAGCAGTACTTC. V is TRBV7-2 and J is TRBJ2-7, with unresolved D. This CDR3 is 13 amino acids long. Germline V gene sequence: CDR1 SGHTA, CDR2 FQGNSA. With 5 bases removed from V and 2 bases from J, the gap between germline ends came to 10 bases.